The source of this TCR beta chain is a study of PD-L1 blockade in urothelial cancer. Study-wide context: Males with urothelial cancer arising in the bladder constituted twenty-five of the 29 patients. Blood samples had a median of 141,255 T cells, roughly 84,000 unique TCRs, and clonality around 0.08. Patients' histories included 0 to 3 prior chemotherapy regimens. At 3 weeks (second dose) and 6 weeks after starting treatment, blood was analyzed.

Clones were read by immunoSEQ multiplex PCR, and TCRdb kept only the in-frame ones, dropping some. Among about 30,000 clones listed, roughly nine tenths were seen once. Indicated time point: peripheral blood 6 weeks after treatment start. This clonotype was obtained from a man older than 75 with urothelial cancer. Sequences were derived from PBMCs, sampled around atezolizumab (anti-PD-L1) treatment.

CDR3 region: CASSFGGRWRSNTEAFF. DNA for the CDR3: TGTGCCAGCAGCTTCGGGGGGCGCTGGAGGTCGAACACTGAAGCTTTCTTT. This rearrangement joins TRBV11-2 to TRBJ1-1; the D gene is possibly TRBD1 (6 bases). CDR1 and CDR2 (germline): SGHAT, FQNNGV. CDR3 length: 17 residues. V lost 3 bases and J lost 1, with 18 bases in between.